The 28 T cell receptor beta chains presented below share a single source sample, sequenced in a study of cytomegalovirus exposure and HLA in healthy donors. Researchers ran the PCR with 60 Vbeta and 13 Jbeta primers. Here immunoSEQ multiplex PCR was the method, and the copy in TCRdb shows in-frame clones only, minus some. The sample lists roughly 140,000 clones; 77% were seen once. The specimen sequenced was PBMCs. The origin of the receptors is a woman in her fifties or sixties in good health and CMV-seronegative.

The chain carries TRBV5-4 and TRBJ1-2, with 9 bases aligning to TRBD1. Per germline, CDR1 SGHNT and CDR2 YYREEE (reference sequence). The CDR3 consists of 16 residues. V was pared by 1 base and J by 2 bases, with 6 bases of the junction left unmatched. CDR3 sequence reads: CASSLPPGQGNYGYTF. CDR3 DNA: TGTGCCAGCAGCTTGCCTCCGGGACAGGGAAACTATGGCTACACCTTC. The variable domain in full, completed from reference TRBV5-4 and TRBJ1-2, reads ETGVTQSPTHLIKTRGQQVTLRCSSQSGHNTVSWYQQALGQGPQFIFQYYREEENGRGNFPPRFSGLQFPNYSSELNVNALELDDSALYLCASSLPPGQGNYGYTFGSGTRLTVV.

This sequence joins TRBV28 and TRBJ1-2, with D unclear. V was trimmed by 10 bases and J by 7 bases, leaving 13 bases between them. The CDR3 is made up of 11 amino acids. Germline loops: CDR1 MDHEN, CDR2 SYDVKM. CDR3 in DNA: TGTGCCATACGGGAGTCCCTTGGCTACACCTTC. The encoded protein is CAIRESLGYTF.

The CDR3 loop is CASSLNRGRGGYTF. As DNA, the CDR3 is TGTGCCAGCAGTTTAAACAGGGGGCGGGGTGGCTACACCTTC. The chain has TRBV28 and TRBJ1-2; the match to TRBD1 covers 9 bases. Germline trimming cut 2 bases from V and 7 bases from J; bases unmatched to any gene: 5. Germline lookup yields CDR1 MDHEN and CDR2 SYDVKM. The CDR3 is 14 amino acids.

The V and J genes are TRBV20-1 and TRBJ1-1; D might be TRBD1 (5 bases). Germline values: CDR1 DFQATT, CDR2 SNEGSKA (reference sequence). The CDR3 totals 11 residues. The V end was cut by 8 bases, the J end by 1 base, with 8 bases between. Here the CDR3 reads CSTQGNTEAFF. The CDR3 DNA reads TGCAGTACCCAGGGGAACACTGAAGCTTTCTTT.

The rearrangement links TRBV29-1 to TRBJ2-1; TRBD2 agrees at 10 bases. The germline V gene encodes CDR1 SQVTM and CDR2 ANQGSEA. The CDR3 covers 14 residues. V lost 5 bases and J lost 10; bases outside the gene matches: 11. This chain's CDR3 is CSVTHSGGTREQFF. CDR3 in DNA: TGCAGCGTTACCCATAGCGGGGGGACCAGAGAGCAGTTCTTC.

The sample holds a few counts of this clone. CDR3 sequence (DNA): TGTGCCAGCAGTTACTCGGGGAGTAAGGCAGATACGCAGTATTTT. This encodes CASSYSGSKADTQYF. The chain is built from TRBV6-5 and TRBJ2-3, with a weak D call TRBD2 (5 bases). Germline V gene data show CDR1 as MNHEY and CDR2 as SVGAGI. V lost 0 bases and J 4 bases, leaving 11 bases between the germline ends. This CDR3 spans 15 amino acids.

A note on this clone: At the DNA level, this CDR3 is encoded by other sequences in the same sample as well. The chain links TRBV19 to TRBJ1-1, with D possibly TRBD1 on 5 matching bases. Germline CDR1 LNHDA, CDR2 SQIVND (reference sequence). This CDR3 contains 13 residues. V was trimmed by 4 bases and J by 3 bases, leaving 9 bases between them. As DNA, the CDR3 is TGTGCCAGTAGTAGTCAGGGCCACACTGAAGCTTTCTTT. Residues: CASSSQGHTEAFF.

This chain connects TRBV7-9 to TRBJ1-1; no firm D call. CDR3 length: 15 residues. V lost 3 bases to trimming and J lost 4 bases, with 15 bases between them. From germline, CDR1 is SEHNR and CDR2 FQNEAQ (reference sequence). In DNA form, the CDR3 reads TGTGCCAGCAGCTTTGGCGGGGATGCGAGCACTGAAGCTTTCTTT. It specifies CASSFGGDASTEAFF. Full variable domain (rest looked up from reference TRBV7-9 and TRBJ1-1): DTGVSQNPRHKITKRGQNVTFRCDPISEHNRLYWYRQTLGQGPEFLTYFQNEAQLEKSRLLSDRFSAERPKGSFSTLEIQRTEQGDSAMYLCASSFGGDASTEAFFGQGTRLTVV.

The J gene is TRBJ2-1, the V gene TRBV19; 7 nucleotides agree with TRBD1. From germline, CDR1 is LNHDA and CDR2 SQIVND (reference sequence). V gave up 9 bases and J gave up 4 bases; unmatched junction bases: 9. The CDR3 totals 14 residues. For the CDR3, the DNA is TGTGCCAGCCAGCAAGGGGGACAGTACAATGAGCAGTTCTTC. It translates to CASQQGGQYNEQFF.

V gene TRBV6-5 combines with J gene TRBJ1-1; D gene ambiguous. The CDR3 loop spans 13 amino acids. The V and J ends lost 6 bases and 2 bases respectively, with 10 bases between them. Germline V gene sequence: CDR1 MNHEY, CDR2 SVGAGI. CDR3 in amino acids: CASSPQLNTEAFF. The CDR3 DNA reads as TGTGCCAGCAGCCCCCAGTTAAACACTGAAGCTTTCTTT.

Only one count was recorded for this clone. As DNA, the CDR3 is TGTGCCAGCAGTTCGGGGTCCGGGGGGGCTTTCTTT. Amino acid sequence: CASSSGSGGAFF. The chain uses TRBV28 and TRBJ1-1, with D perhaps matching TRBD1 (5 bases). Germline V gene data show CDR1 as MDHEN and CDR2 as SYDVKM. V shed 4 bases and J shed 11 bases, with 14 bases lying between them. CDR3 size: 12 residues.

The rearrangement links TRBV6-1 to TRBJ2-3, with D possibly TRBD2 on 5 matching bases. Germline V gene sequence: CDR1 MNHNS, CDR2 SASEGT. Trimming took 1 base from V and 4 from J, leaving 9 bases between them. There are 14 residues in the CDR3. The CDR3 here is CASSEGLASDTQYF. The CDR3 coding sequence is TGTGCCAGCAGTGAAGGGCTAGCCTCAGATACGCAGTATTTT.

This clone appeared a single time. CDR3 protein: CASSSRLAGAQETQYF. DNA for the CDR3: TGTGCCAGTAGTTCAAGACTAGCGGGGGCCCAAGAGACCCAGTACTTC. The chain links TRBV19 to TRBJ2-5, with 12 bases lining up with TRBD2. The germline gives CDR1 LNHDA, CDR2 SQIVND (reference sequence). The CDR3 runs to 16 residues. V lost 5 bases and J lost 1; bases outside the gene matches: 5.

The V and J genes are TRBV10-3 and TRBJ2-7; TRBD1 agrees at 11 bases. This CDR3 spans 13 amino acids. Looked up from germline, CDR1 is ENHRY and CDR2 is SYGVKD. V lost 8 bases, J lost 1 base, and 1 base stayed unmatched. In DNA, the CDR3 is TGTGCCATCGGACAGGGGGCGTCCTACGAGCAGTACTTC. Encoded protein: CAIGQGASYEQYF.

The V and J genes are TRBV6-6 and TRBJ1-2; the match to TRBD1 covers 7 bases. The CDR3 consists of 13 residues. In germline, CDR1 is MNHNY, CDR2 SVGAGI (reference sequence). Unmatched junction bases numbered 5, after V lost 6 bases and J lost 4 bases. CDR3 loop: CASSHDRAYGYTF. CDR3 nucleotides: TGTGCCAGCAGCCATGACAGGGCCTATGGCTACACCTTC.

V usage is TRBV5-4 and J usage is TRBJ2-7; 8 bases match TRBD1. V dropped 4 bases and J dropped 0; count of bases not matched to a gene: 3. This CDR3 region has 14 residues. Per the germline V gene, CDR1 is SGHNT and CDR2 is YYREEE (reference sequence). The CDR3 DNA sequence: TGTGCCAGCAGCGAGGACAGGGCCTCCTACGAGCAGTACTTC. Translated: CASSEDRASYEQYF. Full variable domain (outside the CDR3, taken from reference TRBV5-4 and TRBJ2-7): ETGVTQSPTHLIKTRGQQVTLRCSSQSGHNTVSWYQQALGQGPQFIFQYYREEENGRGNFPPRFSGLQFPNYSSELNVNALELDDSALYLCASSEDRASYEQYFGPGTRLTVT.

The genes are TRBV27 and TRBJ1-6, with TRBD1 identical over 10 bases. Germline V gene sequence: CDR1 MNHEY, CDR2 SMNVEV (reference sequence). V shed 8 bases and J 11 bases; nucleotides not matched to a gene: 15. This CDR3 contains 16 residues. Written as DNA, the CDR3 is TGTGCCAGCTCGAAACCGGGACAGGGGAGGGGTACACCCCTCCACTTT. It specifies CASSKPGQGRGTPLHF.

This clone has only one observation. This sequence joins TRBV6-6 and TRBJ2-7; 15 bases agree with TRBD2. The CDR3 extends over 16 amino acids. The germline V gene has CDR1 MNHNY and CDR2 SVGAGI (reference sequence). V trimming: 6 bases; J trimming: 3 bases; junction bases outside the gene matches: 6. The chain's CDR3 is CASRGLAGGGGYEQYF. CDR3 DNA sequence: TGTGCCAGCAGGGGACTAGCGGGGGGTGGTGGCTACGAGCAGTACTTC.

The CDR3 sequence: CASSLEAGAETQYF. CDR3 bases: TGTGCCAGCAGCTTGGAGGCGGGGGCTGAGACCCAGTACTTC. The chain is built from TRBV5-4 and TRBJ2-5; D possibly corresponds to TRBD2 (7 bases). The germline V gene has CDR1 SGHNT and CDR2 YYREEE (reference sequence). The CDR3 has 14 amino acids. V dropped 0 bases and J dropped 5 bases, with 11 bases sitting between them.

The V and J genes are TRBV15 and TRBJ2-5; D may be TRBD2 (5 bases). Trimming shortened V by 8 bases and J by 5 bases, and 15 bases separated the two germline ends. The CDR3 spans 13 residues. The germline gives CDR1 LNHNV, CDR2 YYDKDF (reference sequence). CDR3 sequence reads: CATSGERMETQYF. In DNA form, the CDR3 reads TGTGCCACCTCCGGGGAGAGGATGGAGACCCAGTACTTC.

The chain links TRBV13 to TRBJ2-5; a weak D match, TRBD2 (5 bases). The ends were cut back, 0 bases at V and 1 base at J, with 6 bases in the middle. Germline CDR1 and CDR2: PRHDT and FYEKMQ (reference sequence). CDR3 size: 14 residues. DNA of the CDR3: TGTGCCAGCAGCTTAGGAGCGGCCCAAGAGACCCAGTACTTC. Its translation: CASSLGAAQETQYF.

The chain is built from TRBV7-8 and TRBJ2-7, with 10 positions matching TRBD2. Germline CDR1 SGHVS, CDR2 FQNEAQ. The CDR3 is 17 residues long. V dropped 0 bases and J dropped 1; count of bases not matched to a gene: 6. This CDR3 reads CASSLAAGGLPSYEQYF. CDR3 sequence (DNA): TGTGCCAGCAGCTTAGCAGCGGGGGGGCTCCCATCCTACGAGCAGTACTTC.

V is TRBV5-6 and J is TRBJ1-5, with TRBD1 as a possible D gene (5 bases). CDR1 SGHDT and CDR2 YYEEEE come from the germline V gene. The CDR3 has 15 amino acids. The V end was cut by 3 bases, the J end by 3 bases, with 13 bases between. CDR3 loop: CASSYWQGPNQPQHF. Written as DNA, the CDR3 is TGTGCCAGCAGCTATTGGCAGGGCCCCAATCAGCCCCAGCATTTT.

The chain is built from TRBV6-1 and TRBJ2-4, with 7 bases identical to TRBD1. Germline CDR1 is MNHNS and CDR2 is SASEGT. With 2 bases clipped from V and 1 base from J, the junction kept 8 bases outside the gene matches. CDR3 size: 17 residues. The CDR3 DNA reads as TGTGCCAGCAGTGAAAGGACAGGAGAGAGGGCCAAAAACATTCAGTACTTC. Translation: CASSERTGERAKNIQYF.

This clone was found once. V and J are TRBV4-1 and TRBJ2-1; tentative D call: TRBD1 (5 bases). V was pared by 3 bases and J by 9 bases, with 18 bases between. The CDR3 sequence is 15 residues long. Germline assignment: CDR1 MGHRA and CDR2 YSYEKL. CDR3 sequence (DNA): TGCGCCAGCAGCCAGGGCGGCAGGGCGTTATCTGAGCAGTTCTTC. Encoded protein: CASSQGGRALSEQFF.

The J gene is TRBJ1-6, the V gene TRBV19, with D unclear. The CDR3 consists of 15 residues. Trimming left V 5 bases short and J 7 bases short, with 15 bases between. From germline, CDR1 is LNHDA and CDR2 SQIVND (reference sequence). This CDR3 reads CASSEAGHGNSPLHF. The CDR3 DNA follows: TGTGCCAGTAGTGAGGCGGGCCACGGGAATTCACCCCTCCACTTT.

This clone was found a few times. The chain combines TRBV30 with TRBJ1-1; D is undetermined. CDR1 and CDR2 (germline): GTSNPN, SVGIG (reference sequence). Trimming left V 1 base short and J 4 bases short, with 4 bases between. The CDR3 extends over 11 amino acids. In DNA, the CDR3 is TGTGCCTGGAGTGAACTCACTGAAGCTTTCTTT. Protein sequence: CAWSELTEAFF.

In regard to this clone: Germline and junction disagree at one end, which may indicate a read error. The chain couples TRBV7-7 to TRBJ1-4; 7 bases map to TRBD1. The germline gives CDR1 SSHAT, CDR2 FNYEAQ (reference sequence). The CDR3 is 15 residues long. DNA for the CDR3: TGTGCTAGCAGCTTAAGACAGGGCGCTAATGAAAAACTGTTTTTT. Protein: CASSLRQGANEKLFF.